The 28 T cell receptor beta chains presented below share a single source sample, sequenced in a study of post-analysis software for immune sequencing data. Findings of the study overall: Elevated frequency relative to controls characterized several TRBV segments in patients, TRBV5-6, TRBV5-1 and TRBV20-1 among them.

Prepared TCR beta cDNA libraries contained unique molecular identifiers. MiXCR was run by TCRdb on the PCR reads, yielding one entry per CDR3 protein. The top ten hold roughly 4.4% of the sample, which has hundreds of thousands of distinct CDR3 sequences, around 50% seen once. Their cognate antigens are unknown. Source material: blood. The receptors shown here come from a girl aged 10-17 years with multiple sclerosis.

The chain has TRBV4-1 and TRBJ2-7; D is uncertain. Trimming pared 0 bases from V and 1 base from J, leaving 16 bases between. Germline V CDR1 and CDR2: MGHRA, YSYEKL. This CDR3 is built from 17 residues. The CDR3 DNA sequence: TGCGCCAGCAGCCAAGAGGACCCGGGCCTTCGATCCTACGAGCAGTACTTC. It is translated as CASSQEDPGLRSYEQYF.

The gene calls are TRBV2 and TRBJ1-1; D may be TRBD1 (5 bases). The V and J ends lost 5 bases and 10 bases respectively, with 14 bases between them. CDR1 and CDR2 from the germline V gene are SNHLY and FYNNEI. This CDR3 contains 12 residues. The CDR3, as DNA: TGTGCCAGCAGTTGGGCCCTCGGGGGAGCTTTCTTT. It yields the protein CASSWALGGAFF. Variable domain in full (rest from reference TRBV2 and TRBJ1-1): EPEVTQTPSHQVTQMGQEVILRCVPISNHLYFYWYRQILGQKVEFLVSFYNNEISEKSEIFDDQFSVERPDGSNFTLKIRSTKLEDSAMYFCASSWALGGAFFGQGTRLTVV.

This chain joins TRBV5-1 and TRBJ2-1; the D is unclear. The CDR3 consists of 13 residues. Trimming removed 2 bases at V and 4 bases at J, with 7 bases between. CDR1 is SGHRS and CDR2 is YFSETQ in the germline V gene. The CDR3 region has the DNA TGCGCCAGCAGCTTCGACTTTTACAATGAGCAGTTCTTC. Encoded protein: CASSFDFYNEQFF.

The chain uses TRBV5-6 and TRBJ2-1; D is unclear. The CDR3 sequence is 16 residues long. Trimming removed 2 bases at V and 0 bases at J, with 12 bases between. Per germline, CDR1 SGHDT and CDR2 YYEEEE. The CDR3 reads CASSFEAVHSYNEQFF. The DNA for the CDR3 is TGTGCCAGCAGCTTCGAGGCGGTACACTCCTACAATGAGCAGTTCTTC. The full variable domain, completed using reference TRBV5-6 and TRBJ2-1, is DAGVTQSPTHLIKTRGQQVTLRCSPKSGHDTVSWYQQALGQGPQFIFQYYEEEERQRGNFPDRFSGHQFPNYSSELNVNALLLGDSALYLCASSFEAVHSYNEQFFGPGTRLTVL.

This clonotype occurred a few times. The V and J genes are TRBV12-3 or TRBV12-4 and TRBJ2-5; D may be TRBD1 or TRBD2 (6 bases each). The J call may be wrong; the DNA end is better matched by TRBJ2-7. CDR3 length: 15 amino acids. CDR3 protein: CASSFFRGHPYEQYF. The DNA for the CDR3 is TGTGCCAGCAGTTTTTTTCGGGGGCATCCCTACGAGCAGTACTTC.

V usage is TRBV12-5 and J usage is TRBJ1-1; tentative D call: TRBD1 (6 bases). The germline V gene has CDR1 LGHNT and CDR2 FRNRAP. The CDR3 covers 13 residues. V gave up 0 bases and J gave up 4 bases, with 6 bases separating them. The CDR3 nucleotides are TGTGCTAGTGGTTTGGTACAGGGCACTGAAGCTTTCTTT. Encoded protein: CASGLVQGTEAFF.

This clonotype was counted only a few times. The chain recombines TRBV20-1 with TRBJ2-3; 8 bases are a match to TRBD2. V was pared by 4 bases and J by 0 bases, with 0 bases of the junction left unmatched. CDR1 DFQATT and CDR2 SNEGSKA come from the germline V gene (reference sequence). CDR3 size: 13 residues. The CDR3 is CSATSGSTDTQYF. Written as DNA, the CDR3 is TGCAGTGCTACTAGCGGGAGCACAGATACGCAGTATTTT.

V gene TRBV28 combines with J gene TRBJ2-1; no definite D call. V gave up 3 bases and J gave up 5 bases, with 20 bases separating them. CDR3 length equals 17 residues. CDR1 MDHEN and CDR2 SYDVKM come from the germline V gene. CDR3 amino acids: CASSFDLPLTTNNEQFF. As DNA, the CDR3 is TGTGCCAGCAGTTTCGATTTGCCCCTTACAACGAACAATGAGCAGTTCTTC.

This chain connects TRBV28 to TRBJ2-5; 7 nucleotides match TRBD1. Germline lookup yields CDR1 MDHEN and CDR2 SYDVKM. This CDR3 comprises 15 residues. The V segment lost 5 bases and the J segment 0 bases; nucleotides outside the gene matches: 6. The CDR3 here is CASSPTGWHQETQYF. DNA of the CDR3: TGTGCCAGCAGTCCGACAGGGTGGCACCAAGAGACCCAGTACTTC.

As DNA, the CDR3 is TGCAGCGGCAGAGAGAATCAGCCCCAGCATTTT. Translated: CSGRENQPQHF. The V call is TRBV29-1, the J call TRBJ1-5; D gene unclear. From germline, CDR1 is SQVTM and CDR2 ANQGSEA. This CDR3 is built from 11 residues. Trimming left V 7 bases short and J 4 bases short, with 8 bases between.

CDR3 loop: CASSRTVSSGANVLTF. The CDR3 region has the DNA TGTGCCAGCAGCAGGACAGTAAGCTCTGGGGCCAACGTCCTGACTTTC. The chain carries TRBV6-6 and TRBJ2-6, with D maybe TRBD1 (6 bases). Trimming pared 6 bases from V and 0 bases from J, leaving 12 bases between. The CDR3 is made up of 16 amino acids. CDR1 is MNHNY, CDR2 SVGAGI, per germline (reference sequence).

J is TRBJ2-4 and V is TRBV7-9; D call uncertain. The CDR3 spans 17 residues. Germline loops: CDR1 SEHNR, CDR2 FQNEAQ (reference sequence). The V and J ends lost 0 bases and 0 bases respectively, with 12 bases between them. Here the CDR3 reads CASSLAGGILAKNIQYF. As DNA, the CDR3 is TGTGCCAGCAGCTTAGCTGGCGGAATTCTAGCCAAAAACATTCAGTACTTC.

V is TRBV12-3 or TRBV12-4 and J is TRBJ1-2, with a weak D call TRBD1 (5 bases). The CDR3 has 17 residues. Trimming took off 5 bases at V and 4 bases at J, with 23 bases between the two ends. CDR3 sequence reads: CASSPFLVRGSSYGYTF. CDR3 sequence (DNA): TGTGCCAGCAGTCCCTTCTTAGTAAGGGGTTCTTCCTATGGCTACACCTTC.

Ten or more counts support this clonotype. CDR3 in amino acids: CASSLTSGTDTQYF. As DNA, the CDR3 is TGTGCCAGCAGTTTGACTAGCGGCACAGATACGCAGTATTTT. The rearrangement uses TRBV12-3 or TRBV12-4 and TRBJ2-3; 8 nucleotides align to TRBD2. The CDR3 loop spans 14 amino acids. Germline trimming cut 3 bases from V and 1 base from J; bases unmatched to any gene: 0.

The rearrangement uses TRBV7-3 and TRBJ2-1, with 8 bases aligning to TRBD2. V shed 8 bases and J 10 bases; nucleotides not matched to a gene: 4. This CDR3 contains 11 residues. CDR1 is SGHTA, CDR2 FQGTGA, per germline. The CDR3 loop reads CASGREGEQFF. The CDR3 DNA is TGTGCCAGCGGACGGGAGGGCGAGCAGTTCTTC.

The CDR3: CASSSRGGAHEQFF. The CDR3 coding sequence is TGCGCCAGCAGTTCACGCGGGGGGGCCCATGAGCAGTTCTTC. The genes are TRBV5-1 and TRBJ2-1, with TRBD2 matching 9 bases. After removal of 5 bases from V and 8 bases from J, the junction contained 8 bases not matched to a gene. CDR3 length: 14 residues. CDR1 and CDR2 from the germline V gene are SGHRS and YFSETQ.

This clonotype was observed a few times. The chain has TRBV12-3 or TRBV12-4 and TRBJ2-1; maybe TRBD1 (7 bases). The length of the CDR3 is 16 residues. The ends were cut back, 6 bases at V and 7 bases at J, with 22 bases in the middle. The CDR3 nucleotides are TGTGCCAGCAGGAGGACAGGTGGGGGGACCTGGAATGAGCAGTTCTTC. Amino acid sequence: CASRRTGGGTWNEQFF.

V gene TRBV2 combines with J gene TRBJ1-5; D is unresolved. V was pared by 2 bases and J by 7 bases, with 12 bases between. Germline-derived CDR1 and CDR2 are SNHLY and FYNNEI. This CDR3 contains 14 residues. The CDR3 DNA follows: TGTGCCAGCAGTGAAATCGGATCGGGGCAGCCCCAGCATTTT. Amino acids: CASSEIGSGQPQHF.

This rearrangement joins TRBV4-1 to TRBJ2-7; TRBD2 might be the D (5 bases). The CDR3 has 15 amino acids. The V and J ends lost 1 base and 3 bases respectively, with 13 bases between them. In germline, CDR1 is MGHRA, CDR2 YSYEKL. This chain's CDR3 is CASSQGGAVNYEQYF. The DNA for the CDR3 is TGCGCCAGCAGCCAAGGAGGAGCGGTAAACTACGAGCAGTACTTC.

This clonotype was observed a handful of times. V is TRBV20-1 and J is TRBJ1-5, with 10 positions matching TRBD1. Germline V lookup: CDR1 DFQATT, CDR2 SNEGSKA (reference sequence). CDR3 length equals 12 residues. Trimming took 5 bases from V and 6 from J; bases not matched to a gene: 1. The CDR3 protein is CSAGQGVQPQHF. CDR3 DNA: TGCAGTGCTGGACAGGGGGTTCAGCCCCAGCATTTT.

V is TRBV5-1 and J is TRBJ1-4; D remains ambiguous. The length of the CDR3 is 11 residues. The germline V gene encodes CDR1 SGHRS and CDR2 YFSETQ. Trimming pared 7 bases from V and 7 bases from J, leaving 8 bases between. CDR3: CASRQTEKLFF. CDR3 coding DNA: TGCGCCAGCCGCCAGACTGAAAAACTGTTTTTT.

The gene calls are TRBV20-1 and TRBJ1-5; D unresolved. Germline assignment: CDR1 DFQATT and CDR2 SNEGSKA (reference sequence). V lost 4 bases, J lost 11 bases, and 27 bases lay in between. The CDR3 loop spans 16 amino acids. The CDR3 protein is CSAIQTRTARQSAQHF. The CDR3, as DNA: TGCAGTGCTATTCAAACCCGGACGGCTAGGCAGTCAGCCCAGCATTTT.

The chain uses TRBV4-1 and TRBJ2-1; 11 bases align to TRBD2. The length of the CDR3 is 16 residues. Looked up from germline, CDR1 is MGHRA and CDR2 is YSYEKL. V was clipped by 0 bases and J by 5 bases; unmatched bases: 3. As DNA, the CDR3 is TGCGCCAGCAGCCAAGAAAGACTAGCGGGGAACAATGAGCAGTTCTTC. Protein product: CASSQERLAGNNEQFF.

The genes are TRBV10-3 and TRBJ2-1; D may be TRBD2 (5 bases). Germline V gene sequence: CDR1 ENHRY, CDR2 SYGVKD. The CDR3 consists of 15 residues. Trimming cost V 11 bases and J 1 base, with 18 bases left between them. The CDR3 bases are TGTGCCGCATGGGCTGGACTTACATCCTACAATGAGCAGTTCTTC. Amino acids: CAAWAGLTSYNEQFF.

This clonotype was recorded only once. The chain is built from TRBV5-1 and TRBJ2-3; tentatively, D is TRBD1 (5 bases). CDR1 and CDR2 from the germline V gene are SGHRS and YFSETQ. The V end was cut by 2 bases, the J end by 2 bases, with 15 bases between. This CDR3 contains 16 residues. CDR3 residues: CASSFLDRLPTDTQYF. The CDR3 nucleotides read TGCGCCAGCAGCTTCCTTGACAGACTCCCCACAGATACGCAGTATTTT.

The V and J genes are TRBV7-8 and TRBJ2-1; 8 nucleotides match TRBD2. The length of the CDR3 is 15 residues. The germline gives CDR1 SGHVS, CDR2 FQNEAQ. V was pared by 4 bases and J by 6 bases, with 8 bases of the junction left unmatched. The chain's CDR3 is CASSSRLARGNEQFF. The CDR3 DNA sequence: TGTGCCAGCAGCTCAAGACTAGCGAGGGGCAATGAGCAGTTCTTC. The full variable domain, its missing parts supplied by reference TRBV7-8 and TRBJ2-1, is GAGVSQSPRYKVAKRGQDVALRCDPISGHVSLFWYQQALGQGPEFLTYFQNEAQLDKSGLPSDRFFAERPEGSVSTLKIQRTQQEDSAVYLCASSSRLARGNEQFFGPGTRLTVL.

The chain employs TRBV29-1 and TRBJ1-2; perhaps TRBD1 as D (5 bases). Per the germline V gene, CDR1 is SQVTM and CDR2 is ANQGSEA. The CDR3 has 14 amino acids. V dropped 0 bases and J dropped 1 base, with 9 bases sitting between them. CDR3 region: CSVEEGHLNYGYTF. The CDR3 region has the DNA TGCAGCGTTGAAGAGGGGCACCTTAACTATGGCTACACCTTC.

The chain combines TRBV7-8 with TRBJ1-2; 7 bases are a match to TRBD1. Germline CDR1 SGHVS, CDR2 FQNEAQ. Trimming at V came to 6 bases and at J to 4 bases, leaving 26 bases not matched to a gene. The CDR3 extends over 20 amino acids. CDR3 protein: CASSRPTQGVDDSEGYGYTF. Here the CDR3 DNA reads TGTGCCAGCAGTCGTCCGACCCAGGGGGTGGATGACTCGGAGGGCTATGGCTACACCTTC.